This entry lists 24 T cell receptor beta chains sequenced from one sample in a study of T cells after yellow fever vaccination. A single record per CDR3 protein comes from TCRdb applying MiXCR to the 5' RACE reads. This sample has 300,000 to 400,000 distinct CDR3 sequences, with more than 8.5% found just once. Sequences were derived from PBMCs, sampled on the day of the first yellow fever vaccination. Every receptor here comes from a man aged 18 to 30 who received the YFV17D yellow fever vaccine.

The chain carries TRBV2 and TRBJ2-1; 10 bases align to TRBD2. Germline-derived CDR1 and CDR2 are SNHLY and FYNNEI. The V segment lost 5 bases and the J segment 6 bases; nucleotides outside the gene matches: 1. The CDR3 covers 13 residues. CDR3 DNA sequence: TGTGCCAGCAGTAGCGGGGGGGCCAATGAGCAGTTCTTC. As protein: CASSSGGANEQFF.

The V gene is TRBV29-1, the J gene TRBJ1-2; TRBD1 is a possible D gene (6 bases). Looked up from germline, CDR1 is SQVTM and CDR2 is ANQGSEA. V was pared by 2 bases and J by 4 bases, with 14 bases between. The length of the CDR3 is 14 residues. The CDR3 coding sequence is TGCAGCGTTGAAAAGGGCAGGGGACTCTATGGCTACACCTTC. Its protein is CSVEKGRGLYGYTF.

The CDR3 is CASSQVGKGGGYGYTF. CDR3 nucleotide sequence: TGTGCCAGCAGCCAAGTAGGAAAAGGGGGAGGCTATGGCTACACCTTC. This rearrangement joins TRBV14 to TRBJ1-2; tentative D call: TRBD1 (6 bases). The CDR3 length is 16 residues. Per germline, CDR1 SGHDN and CDR2 FVKESK. V was pared by 1 base and J by 4 bases, with 16 bases between.

In nucleotides, the CDR3 is TGCAGTGCTAGAGGGACAGGGGCCGAAGGTGGCAATCAGCCCCAGCATTTT. Protein product: CSARGTGAEGGNQPQHF. The chain employs TRBV20-1 and TRBJ1-5; 9 bases are shared with TRBD1. Germline CDR1 DFQATT, CDR2 SNEGSKA (reference sequence). The V and J ends lost 1 base and 2 bases, in that order; junction bases with no gene match: 9. This CDR3 is built from 17 residues.

The chain employs TRBV24-1 and TRBJ2-1; 10 bases match TRBD2. Germline V gene sequence: CDR1 KGHDR, CDR2 SFDVKD. The CDR3 length is 15 residues. Unmatched junction bases numbered 4, after V lost 2 bases and J lost 7 bases. CDR3 protein: CATSDSSGGPNEQFF. The CDR3 DNA reads TGTGCCACCAGTGATTCTAGCGGGGGACCTAATGAGCAGTTCTTC.

This clonotype was detected many times. This sequence joins TRBV7-6 and TRBJ2-1, with D hard to call. This CDR3 comprises 17 residues. The V end was cut by 1 base, the J end by 0 bases, with 13 bases between. Germline CDR1 SGHVS, CDR2 FNYEAQ. The CDR3 DNA reads TGTGCCAGCAGCTTAGGGAGTATGGAAAGCTCCTACAATGAGCAGTTCTTC. Translation gives CASSLGSMESSYNEQFF.

This clonotype was seen a few times. The J gene is TRBJ2-3, the V gene TRBV24-1; no clear D gene. Trimming stripped 1 base from V and 4 bases from J, with 2 bases between. This CDR3 is built from 12 residues. CDR1 KGHDR and CDR2 SFDVKD come from the germline V gene. The CDR3 loop reads CATSDLADTQYF. The DNA for the CDR3 is TGTGCCACCAGTGATTTAGCAGATACGCAGTATTTT.

This rearrangement joins TRBV20-1 to TRBJ2-3; D not certain. V gave up 6 bases and J gave up 4 bases, with 20 bases separating them. The CDR3 runs 15 residues. CDR1 is DFQATT and CDR2 is SNEGSKA in the germline V gene (reference sequence). This CDR3 is CSALPRSLLADTQYF. The DNA of the CDR3 is TGCAGTGCACTACCCCGTTCGCTTTTGGCAGATACGCAGTATTTT.

This clonotype was recorded a few times. This sequence joins TRBV12-3 or TRBV12-4 and TRBJ1-5; a weak D match, TRBD1 (6 bases). The CDR3 runs to 16 residues. Trimming removed 0 bases from V and 9 bases from J, with 18 bases in between. DNA for the CDR3: TGTGCCAGCAGTTTAGCGCTTGCTGGGGGCCGCCGGCCCCAGCATTTT. It yields the protein CASSLALAGGRRPQHF.

The V gene is TRBV5-4, the J gene TRBJ2-7; perhaps TRBD2 as D (6 bases). Trimming shortened V by 5 bases and J by 2 bases, and 14 bases separated the two germline ends. Germline V gene sequence: CDR1 SGHNT, CDR2 YYREEE (reference sequence). The CDR3 covers 14 residues. For the CDR3, the DNA is TGTGCCAGCAGTACCGGGACTGCCCCCTACGAGCAGTACGTC. Translated, it gives CASSTGTAPYEQYV.

This clonotype came up many times. This chain links TRBV18 with TRBJ2-5; perhaps D is TRBD1 or TRBD2 (7 bases each). The CDR3 totals 15 residues. The V and J ends lost 2 bases and 8 bases respectively, with 18 bases between them. Germline-derived CDR1 and CDR2 are KGHSH and LQKENI. The CDR3 bases are TGTGCCAGCTCACCAGCGGGGGCCAGACAGGGAACCCAGTACTTC. This gives the protein CASSPAGARQGTQYF. The entire variable domain, with the rest obtained from reference TRBV18 and TRBJ2-5, is as follows: NAGVMQNPRHLVRRRGQEARLRCSPMKGHSHVYWYRQLPEEGLKFMVYLQKENIIDESGMPKERFSAEFPKEGPSILRIQQVVRGDSAAYFCASSPAGARQGTQYFGPGTRLLVL.

The chain carries TRBV10-3 and TRBJ1-5; D gene unclear. Germline CDR1 is ENHRY and CDR2 is SYGVKD. The CDR3 length is 12 residues. V dropped 6 bases and J dropped 2 bases, with 5 bases sitting between them. CDR3: CAISSGNQPQHF. CDR3 DNA sequence: TGTGCCATCAGCTCGGGCAATCAGCCCCAGCATTTT.

The rearrangement uses TRBV12-3 or TRBV12-4 and TRBJ2-4, with D perhaps TRBD2 (6 bases). This CDR3 comprises 15 residues. V was trimmed by 2 bases and J by 2 bases, leaving 10 bases between them. The CDR3 DNA reads as TGTGCCAGCAGTTTACTCCTAGCGTCCAAAAACATTCAGTACTTC. Translated, it gives CASSLLLASKNIQYF.

This clonotype was found a few times. The CDR3 region has the DNA TGCAGTCGCGATGTAGGGCGGGGGAGCTCCTACAATGAGCAGTTCTTC. Translation: CSRDVGRGSSYNEQFF. V gene TRBV20-1 combines with J gene TRBJ2-1, with 7 bases that match TRBD2. The CDR3 runs 16 residues. The V and J ends lost 8 bases and 0 bases, in that order; junction bases with no gene match: 13. Germline V lookup: CDR1 DFQATT, CDR2 SNEGSKA (reference sequence).

This clonotype was detected ten times or more. The chain employs TRBV20-1 and TRBJ2-1, with 9 bases identical to TRBD2. V shed 3 bases and J 6 bases; nucleotides not matched to a gene: 6. This CDR3 comprises 14 residues. The germline CDR1 and CDR2 sequences are DFQATT and SNEGSKA (reference sequence). As DNA, the CDR3 is TGCAGTGCTAGGGGAGCGGGGGGACGCAATGAGCAGTTCTTC. This codes for CSARGAGGRNEQFF.

The chain joins TRBV14 to TRBJ2-7; TRBD2 is a possible D gene (5 bases). CDR1 is SGHDN and CDR2 is FVKESK in the germline V gene. The CDR3 is made up of 14 amino acids. V was trimmed by 0 bases and J by 7 bases, leaving 13 bases between them. DNA of the CDR3: TGTGCCAGCAGCCAAGATCGGGCTAGCACAGAGCAGTACGTC. This gives the protein CASSQDRASTEQYV.

CDR3 amino acids: CATSRGQGHNQPQHF. The CDR3 DNA is TGTGCCACCAGCAGAGGACAGGGCCACAATCAGCCCCAGCATTTT. This chain uses TRBV15 with TRBJ1-5; TRBD1 aligns across 7 bases. The CDR3 contains 15 residues. CDR1 is LNHNV and CDR2 is YYDKDF in the germline V gene (reference sequence). Trimming at V came to 1 base and at J to 3 bases, leaving 3 bases not matched to a gene.

This chain joins TRBV4-1 and TRBJ2-7; D is uncertain. Germline lookup yields CDR1 MGHRA and CDR2 YSYEKL. CDR3 length: 13 amino acids. Trimming took 3 bases from V and 6 from J, leaving 12 bases between them. This CDR3 reads CASSHDIAREQYF. CDR3 DNA sequence: TGCGCCAGCAGCCACGATATAGCCCGCGAGCAGTACTTC.

This clonotype occurred a few times. The chain uses TRBV12-3 or TRBV12-4 and TRBJ1-1, with D hard to call. The CDR3 is 15 residues long. Trimming left V 2 bases short and J 0 bases short, with 10 bases between. CDR3 coding DNA: TGTGCCAGCAGTTTAAGGCACCTCATGAACACTGAAGCTTTCTTT. Protein sequence: CASSLRHLMNTEAFF.

V is TRBV6-2 or TRBV6-3 and J is TRBJ2-5; D ambiguous. Between the trimmed V and J ends, which lost 0 bases and 5 bases, there was a span of 19 bases. Germline values: CDR1 MNHEY, CDR2 SVGEGT. CDR3 length: 17 residues. CDR3 DNA sequence: TGTGCCAGCAGTTACTCGTTTGGTCAACGGGTAGGGGAGACCCAGTACTTC. Translating gives CASSYSFGQRVGETQYF.

The CDR3 here is CASSNPVVRQGARNIQYF. CDR3 nucleotide sequence: TGCGCCAGCAGCAACCCAGTAGTGCGACAGGGGGCGAGGAACATTCAGTACTTC. The chain couples TRBV4-1 to TRBJ2-4, with 10 nucleotides matching TRBD1. Trimming at V came to 5 bases and at J to 7 bases, leaving 17 bases not matched to a gene. Germline lookup yields CDR1 MGHRA and CDR2 YSYEKL. The CDR3 loop spans 18 amino acids.

This clonotype was counted only a few times. The chain joins TRBV6-5 to TRBJ2-5; 12 bases agree with TRBD2. Trimming removed 0 bases from V and 4 bases from J; junction bases left unmatched: 0. From germline, CDR1 is MNHEY and CDR2 SVGAGI. CDR3 length: 15 residues. The CDR3 loop is CASSYSTSGGETQYF. For the CDR3, the DNA is TGTGCCAGCAGTTACTCGACTAGCGGGGGAGAGACCCAGTACTTC.

This clonotype was recorded a few times. The V call is TRBV5-1, the J call TRBJ2-3; D is unresolved. Germline V gene data show CDR1 as SGHRS and CDR2 as YFSETQ. The CDR3 contains 14 residues. Trimming took off 2 bases at V and 3 bases at J, with 10 bases between the two ends. CDR3 region: CASSLGEWTDTQYF. DNA for the CDR3: TGCGCCAGCAGCTTAGGTGAATGGACAGATACGCAGTATTTT.

This chain connects TRBV7-2 to TRBJ1-1; 10 nucleotides match TRBD1. The V segment lost 4 bases and the J segment 3 bases; nucleotides outside the gene matches: 5. Germline CDR1 SGHTA, CDR2 FQGNSA. This CDR3 has 15 residues. The CDR3 here is CASSSTGGGYTEAFF. Written as DNA, the CDR3 is TGTGCCAGCAGCTCGACAGGGGGCGGTTACACTGAAGCTTTCTTT.